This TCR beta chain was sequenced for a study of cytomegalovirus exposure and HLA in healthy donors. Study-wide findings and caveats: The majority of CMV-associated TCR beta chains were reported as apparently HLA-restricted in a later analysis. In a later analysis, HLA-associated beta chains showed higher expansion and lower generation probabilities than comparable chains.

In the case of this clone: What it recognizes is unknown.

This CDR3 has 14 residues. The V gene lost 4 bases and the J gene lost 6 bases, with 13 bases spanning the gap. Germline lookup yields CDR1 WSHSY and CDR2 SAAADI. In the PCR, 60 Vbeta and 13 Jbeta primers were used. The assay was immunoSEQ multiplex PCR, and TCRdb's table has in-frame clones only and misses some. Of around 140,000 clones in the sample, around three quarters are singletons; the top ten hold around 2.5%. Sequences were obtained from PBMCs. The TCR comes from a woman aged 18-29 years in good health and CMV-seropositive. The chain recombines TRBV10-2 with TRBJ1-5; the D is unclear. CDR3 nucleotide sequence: TGCGCCAGCAGTGGACTTTCAAACACTCAGCCCCAGCATTTT. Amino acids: CASSGLSNTQPQHF.